The subject of this entry is one T cell receptor (beta chain). The antigen is not known. The data were taken from a study of T cell responses to AZD1222 COVID-19 vaccine. Study-wide results and limits: Sampling that yielded the repertoires occurred only after the peak T cell response. Females outnumbered males among donors, who were mostly white British; clonal diversity was possibly underestimated.

Assay used: immunoSEQ multiplex PCR; TCRdb lists only in-frame clones, some missing. The data hold 110,000 or so clones, with approximately 93% observed a single time. The V end lost 8 bases, the J end lost 0 bases, and 13 bases lay between the germline ends. From germline, CDR1 is SQVTM and CDR2 ANQGSEA. The CDR3 is made up of 13 amino acids. The chain employs TRBV29-1 and TRBJ1-1; D is perhaps TRBD1 (6 bases). The receptor was isolated from an adult in good health. Material: peripheral blood, obtained on day 0 of AZD1222 vaccination. In nucleotides, the CDR3 is TGCAGCCACTCAGGGGCCCTGAACACTGAAGCTTTCTTT. Encoded protein: CSHSGALNTEAFF.